Below, one T cell receptor (beta chain) is given with its context. Here immunoSEQ multiplex PCR was the method, and the copy in TCRdb shows in-frame clones only, minus some. Of 39,000 or so clones detected, 80% to 95% appear once; the ten largest clones hold 9% to 10%. This entry is derived from a study of T cell changes during pregnancy in multiple sclerosis. Germline CDR1 and CDR2: SGHTA and FQGTGA. This CDR3 contains 16 residues. Trimming cost V 1 base and J 2 bases, with 14 bases left between them. The rearrangement uses TRBV7-3 and TRBJ2-5; D perhaps matches TRBD2 (6 bases). The sequencing used CD8+ T cells from peripheral blood mononuclear cells, collected in the first trimester of pregnancy. The sequence came from a female donor with multiple sclerosis, enrolled in a pregnancy study. As DNA, the CDR3 is TGTGCCAGCAGCTTAATTCCGGGACTCACACAAGAGACCCAGTACTTC. Its translation: CASSLIPGLTQETQYF.